A single sample is the source of the 32 T cell receptor beta chains below, sequenced in a study of blood T cell repertoires in COVID-19. TCRdb's copy holds only in-frame clones and misses some; the assay was immunoSEQ multiplex PCR. The table shows about 280,000 clones, with about 85% occurring only once. Sequences were obtained from peripheral blood. These receptors originate from a human donor in a cohort sampled during active COVID-19.

The chain uses TRBV13 and TRBJ2-7, with TRBD2 matching 10 bases. V dropped 1 base and J dropped 3; count of bases not matched to a gene: 15. The CDR3 is 19 amino acids. Germline-derived CDR1 and CDR2 are PRHDT and FYEKMQ (reference sequence). Written as DNA, the CDR3 is TGTGCCAGCAGCTTAGCCTGGACTAGCGGAAGGATTTCCCACTACGAGCAGTACTTC. It encodes CASSLAWTSGRISHYEQYF.

The chain combines TRBV9 with TRBJ2-7; 9 bases fit TRBD2. The CDR3 spans 16 residues. Germline V gene lookup returns CDR1 SGDLS and CDR2 YYNGEE. Trimming took 4 bases from V and 3 from J; bases not matched to a gene: 11. CDR3 amino acids: CASSQSPSGEIYEQYF. The DNA of the CDR3 is TGTGCCAGCAGCCAGAGCCCTAGCGGGGAAATCTACGAGCAGTACTTC.

The V call is TRBV6-2 or TRBV6-3, the J call TRBJ1-1; 7 positions match TRBD1. The CDR3 loop spans 16 amino acids. CDR1 MNHEY and CDR2 SVGEGT come from the germline V gene. V shed 5 bases, J shed 4 bases, and the junction held 13 bases outside the gene matches. CDR3 loop: CASSNRQGSATTEAFF. As DNA, the CDR3 is TGTGCCAGCAGTAACCGACAGGGAAGCGCCACCACTGAAGCTTTCTTT.

The V gene is TRBV7-2, the J gene TRBJ1-4; 11 positions match TRBD1. V was clipped by 4 bases and J by 10 bases; unmatched bases: 8. Germline loops: CDR1 SGHTA, CDR2 FQGNSA. This CDR3 comprises 15 residues. The CDR3 bases are TGTGCCAGCAGCTATCCTCCCGGGACAGGGGGAAAACTGTTTTTT. This gives the protein CASSYPPGTGGKLFF.

The chain is built from TRBV27 and TRBJ2-3; D not resolved. The V and J ends lost 6 bases and 2 bases respectively, with 9 bases between them. The CDR3 totals 13 residues. CDR1 is MNHEY and CDR2 is SMNVEV in the germline V gene (reference sequence). CDR3 coding DNA: TGTGCCAGCAGCCAATACTCCACAGATACGCAGTATTTT. Encoded protein: CASSQYSTDTQYF.

This sequence joins TRBV2 and TRBJ1-5; D may be TRBD1 (6 bases). Deletions cut 4 bases from V and 2 bases from J, with 15 bases between. Germline lookup yields CDR1 SNHLY and CDR2 FYNNEI. This CDR3 contains 16 residues. CDR3 protein: CASSAPQGMGNQPQHF. The CDR3 DNA reads TGTGCCAGCAGTGCGCCCCAGGGGATGGGCAATCAGCCCCAGCATTTT.

J is TRBJ1-1 and V is TRBV5-1; D uncertain. This CDR3 region has 16 residues. The V end lost 2 bases, the J end lost 1 base, and 15 bases lay between the germline ends. Germline V gene lookup returns CDR1 SGHRS and CDR2 YFSETQ. CDR3 protein: CASSFMGLGRNTEAFF. Written as DNA, the CDR3 is TGCGCCAGCAGCTTTATGGGTTTGGGGAGGAACACTGAAGCTTTCTTT.

The chain employs TRBV25-1 and TRBJ2-5; D perhaps matches TRBD2 (7 bases). CDR3 length equals 15 residues. V lost 6 bases and J 3 bases, leaving 17 bases between the germline ends. Germline V gene lookup returns CDR1 MGHDK and CDR2 SYGVNS. This CDR3 is CASSAPGGEEETQYF. As DNA, the CDR3 is TGTGCCAGCAGCGCCCCGGGGGGCGAGGAAGAGACCCAGTACTTC.

V and J are TRBV9 and TRBJ2-1; TRBD2 aligns across 10 bases. This CDR3 spans 17 amino acids. V lost 3 bases, J lost 0 bases, and 6 bases stayed unmatched. Germline CDR1 reads SGDLS; CDR2 reads YYNGEE. CDR3 sequence reads: CASSASGRGRSYNEQFF. CDR3 nucleotide sequence: TGTGCCAGCAGCGCGAGCGGGAGGGGCCGCTCCTACAATGAGCAGTTCTTC.

This clone was picked up one time. The chain is built from TRBV19 and TRBJ2-3; 8 bases fit TRBD2. CDR3 length: 15 amino acids. Germline values: CDR1 LNHDA, CDR2 SQIVND (reference sequence). Trimming removed 10 bases from V and 3 bases from J; junction bases left unmatched: 12. The CDR3 DNA is TGTGCCACCAAGGTCCGGGGGGGGGCAACAGATACGCAGTATTTT. Its protein product is CATKVRGGATDTQYF.

The chain uses TRBV3-1 (or the pseudogene TRBV3-2) and TRBJ1-6, with TRBD1 identical over 8 bases. Trimming removed 4 bases from V and 12 bases from J; junction bases left unmatched: 8. The CDR3 is made up of 14 amino acids. Germline CDR1 reads LGHDT; CDR2 reads YNNKEL (reference sequence). In DNA, the CDR3 is TGTGCCAGCAGCCTGGGACAGGCCGGGGGACCCCTCCACTTT. The encoded protein is CASSLGQAGGPLHF.

The gene calls are TRBV2 and TRBJ2-3; 7 positions agree with TRBD2. From germline, CDR1 is SNHLY and CDR2 FYNNEI. CDR3 size: 15 residues. V shed 4 bases and J 3 bases; nucleotides not matched to a gene: 7. CDR3 nucleotide sequence: TGTGCCAGCAGTGCCCTGACTAGCAGAACAGATACGCAGTATTTT. It specifies CASSALTSRTDTQYF. Full variable domain (missing parts from reference TRBV2 and TRBJ2-3): EPEVTQTPSHQVTQMGQEVILRCVPISNHLYFYWYRQILGQKVEFLVSFYNNEISEKSEIFDDQFSVERPDGSNFTLKIRSTKLEDSAMYFCASSALTSRTDTQYFGPGTRLTVL.

The CDR3 sequence is CASSFWPGELFF. The CDR3 DNA follows: TGTGCCAGCAGCTTTTGGCCCGGGGAGCTGTTTTTT. The rearrangement joins TRBV7-9 to TRBJ2-2; D not certain. Germline loops: CDR1 SEHNR, CDR2 FQNEAQ (reference sequence). The CDR3 contains 12 residues. V was shortened by 3 bases and J by 6 bases, with 5 bases between the two germline ends. Variable domain in full (rest from reference TRBV7-9 and TRBJ2-2): DTGVSQNPRHKITKRGQNVTFRCDPISEHNRLYWYRQTLGQGPEFLTYFQNEAQLEKSRLLSDRFSAERPKGSFSTLEIQRTEQGDSAMYLCASSFWPGELFFGEGSRLTVL.

The CDR3 nucleotides read TGTGCCACCAGTGATTACAGGGTTACAGATACGCAGTATTTT. It specifies CATSDYRVTDTQYF. The genes are TRBV24-1 and TRBJ2-3; D is possibly TRBD1 (6 bases). The V gene lost 2 bases and the J gene lost 3 bases, with 8 bases spanning the gap. The germline gives CDR1 KGHDR, CDR2 SFDVKD. This CDR3 contains 14 residues.

The rearrangement links TRBV27 to TRBJ1-1, with TRBD1 identical over 7 bases. The CDR3 loop spans 14 amino acids. J gave up 8 bases and V 6 bases, and 12 bases lay outside the gene matches. Germline CDR1 is MNHEY and CDR2 is SMNVEV (reference sequence). The chain's CDR3 is CASSKQGTRREAFF. CDR3 bases: TGTGCCAGCAGCAAACAGGGGACTCGCCGAGAAGCTTTCTTT.

The chain employs TRBV7-8 and TRBJ2-1, with D perhaps TRBD2 (5 bases). This CDR3 spans 16 amino acids. The V and J ends lost 5 bases and 10 bases respectively, with 24 bases between them. Germline assignment: CDR1 SGHVS and CDR2 FQNEAQ. For the CDR3, the DNA is TGTGCCAGCAGCGTTAATGTTTATACTAGACGGTTAGAGCAGTTCTTC. This translates into CASSVNVYTRRLEQFF. Variable domain in full (rest from reference TRBV7-8 and TRBJ2-1): GAGVSQSPRYKVAKRGQDVALRCDPISGHVSLFWYQQALGQGPEFLTYFQNEAQLDKSGLPSDRFFAERPEGSVSTLKIQRTQQEDSAVYLCASSVNVYTRRLEQFFGPGTRLTVL.

V usage is TRBV6-5 and J usage is TRBJ2-1; D may be TRBD1 (6 bases). With 6 bases removed from V and 10 bases from J, the gap between germline ends came to 13 bases. This CDR3 comprises 12 residues. Germline values: CDR1 MNHEY, CDR2 SVGAGI. CDR3 coding DNA: TGTGCCAGCAGGATGGACAGTGGGGAGCAGTTCTTC. Translated: CASRMDSGEQFF.

V gene TRBV27 combines with J gene TRBJ2-1; the D gene is possibly TRBD2 (5 bases). Trimming left V 4 bases short and J 0 bases short, with 16 bases between. Germline CDR1 is MNHEY and CDR2 is SMNVEV (reference sequence). This CDR3 has 17 residues. The DNA of the CDR3 is TGTGCCAGCAGTTCCCGACTATACACCACCTCCTACAATGAGCAGTTCTTC. Translating gives CASSSRLYTTSYNEQFF.

The CDR3 spells CSAGGARTQYF. CDR3 coding DNA: TGCAGCGCCGGTGGGGCGCGGACCCAGTACTTC. The chain couples TRBV29-1 to TRBJ2-5; D may be TRBD1 (5 bases). Germline CDR1 and CDR2: SQVTM and ANQGSEA. Deletions cut 7 bases from V and 7 bases from J, with 13 bases between. The CDR3 totals 11 residues.

This chain joins TRBV6-5 and TRBJ1-1; 7 bases fit TRBD1. The CDR3 has 15 residues. The junction had 10 bases not matched to a gene; V was cut back by 8 bases and J by 1 base. Germline assignment: CDR1 MNHEY and CDR2 SVGAGI. The CDR3 region has the DNA TGTGCCAGCGGAAGGGACAGCCTGACGAACACTGAAGCTTTCTTT. Protein: CASGRDSLTNTEAFF.

The chain uses TRBV5-1 and TRBJ1-4, with D possibly matching TRBD1 (6 bases). With 5 bases removed from V and 7 bases from J, the gap between germline ends came to 12 bases. The germline V gene encodes CDR1 SGHRS and CDR2 YFSETQ. This CDR3 is built from 13 residues. The DNA for the CDR3 is TGCGCCAGCAGTCGGGGGGCCCGTGAAAAACTGTTTTTT. It encodes CASSRGAREKLFF.

This chain uses TRBV7-9 with TRBJ2-3; 8 bases line up with TRBD2. V gave up 1 base and J gave up 2 bases; unmatched junction bases: 11. Germline V gene sequence: CDR1 SEHNR, CDR2 FQNEAQ (reference sequence). The CDR3 extends over 18 amino acids. In nucleotides, the CDR3 is TGTGCCAGCAGCTTAGGGCCAGCTAGCGGGCCCTTCACAGATACGCAGTATTTT. Translation gives CASSLGPASGPFTDTQYF.

This chain uses TRBV7-8 with TRBJ1-5, with a weak D call TRBD1 (6 bases). The germline V and J ends were trimmed by 7 bases and 7 bases, with 17 bases remaining between them. The germline gives CDR1 SGHVS, CDR2 FQNEAQ. The CDR3 length is 14 residues. CDR3 in DNA: TGTGCCAGCAACACCGACAGGTCGGGACAGCCCCAGCATTTT. Its translation: CASNTDRSGQPQHF.

V and J are TRBV27 and TRBJ2-3; the D is unclear. CDR3 length equals 11 residues. Germline V gene data show CDR1 as MNHEY and CDR2 as SMNVEV (reference sequence). Trimming stripped 5 bases from V and 8 bases from J, with 8 bases between. The CDR3 region is CASSGRGTQYF. The CDR3 DNA reads as TGTGCCAGCAGTGGTAGAGGTACGCAGTATTTT.

The gene calls are TRBV7-2 and TRBJ1-2, with D hard to call. CDR3 length: 12 residues. V shed 8 bases and J shed 0 bases, with 7 bases lying between them. Germline V gives CDR1 SGHTA, CDR2 FQGNSA. CDR3 residues: CASGPANYGYTF. CDR3 DNA: TGTGCCAGCGGGCCGGCTAACTATGGCTACACCTTC.

The chain uses TRBV24-1 and TRBJ2-1; 7 bases agree with TRBD1. J lost 7 bases, V lost 5 bases, and 7 bases had no gene match. Germline values: CDR1 KGHDR, CDR2 SFDVKD. This CDR3 is 14 amino acids long. CDR3 sequence reads: CATSASQGVNEQFF. In DNA form, the CDR3 reads TGTGCCACCAGTGCGAGCCAGGGGGTGAATGAGCAGTTCTTC.

V usage is TRBV5-1 and J usage is TRBJ2-7, with TRBD2 matching 7 bases. V lost 4 bases to trimming and J lost 2 bases; unmatched junction nucleotides: 9. Germline V gives CDR1 SGHRS, CDR2 YFSETQ. The CDR3 totals 15 residues. This CDR3 is CASSTGAGAPYEQYF. The DNA of the CDR3 is TGCGCCAGCAGCACTGGGGCGGGAGCCCCCTACGAGCAGTACTTC.

The J gene is TRBJ1-2, the V gene TRBV2; D remains unclear. CDR3 length: 11 residues. Trimming shortened V by 7 bases and J by 5 bases, and 8 bases separated the two germline ends. The germline V gene has CDR1 SNHLY and CDR2 FYNNEI. CDR3 region: CASKQRYGYTF. The CDR3 nucleotides are TGTGCCAGCAAGCAACGGTATGGCTACACCTTC.

V gene TRBV28 combines with J gene TRBJ2-2; D unclear. Germline V CDR1 and CDR2: MDHEN, SYDVKM. CDR3 length: 16 amino acids. V lost 7 bases and J 1 base, leaving 16 bases between the germline ends. For the CDR3, the DNA is TGTGCCAGCATTTCCGCAGGCAAGCTGAACACCGGGGAGCTGTTTTTT. Amino acids: CASISAGKLNTGELFF.

The chain is built from TRBV3-1 (or the pseudogene TRBV3-2) and TRBJ2-3, with a possible D match to TRBD1 (6 bases). The germline V gene encodes CDR1 LGHDT and CDR2 YNNKEL (reference sequence). The CDR3 extends over 15 amino acids. Trimming took 7 bases from V and 0 from J, leaving 14 bases between them. The CDR3 spells CASTDPRGSTDTQYF. For the CDR3, the DNA is TGTGCCAGCACCGATCCTAGGGGGAGCACAGATACGCAGTATTTT.

J is TRBJ2-4 and V is TRBV28, with TRBD1 identical over 10 bases. This CDR3 is built from 14 residues. Germline V gene data show CDR1 as MDHEN and CDR2 as SYDVKM. With 4 bases clipped from V and 4 bases from J, the junction kept 1 base outside the gene matches. As DNA, the CDR3 is TGTGCCAGCAGTTCGGGACAGGGGAAAAACATTCAGTACTTC. Translated, it gives CASSSGQGKNIQYF.

The chain uses TRBV5-1 and TRBJ2-3; 8 nucleotides match TRBD1. The CDR3 length is 16 residues. J was trimmed by 7 bases and V by 0 bases; bases with no gene match: 10. CDR1 and CDR2 (germline): SGHRS, YFSETQ. CDR3 region: CASSLGGSGGKNTQYF. CDR3 DNA: TGCGCCAGCAGCTTGGGGGGGTCAGGGGGCAAGAATACGCAGTATTTT.